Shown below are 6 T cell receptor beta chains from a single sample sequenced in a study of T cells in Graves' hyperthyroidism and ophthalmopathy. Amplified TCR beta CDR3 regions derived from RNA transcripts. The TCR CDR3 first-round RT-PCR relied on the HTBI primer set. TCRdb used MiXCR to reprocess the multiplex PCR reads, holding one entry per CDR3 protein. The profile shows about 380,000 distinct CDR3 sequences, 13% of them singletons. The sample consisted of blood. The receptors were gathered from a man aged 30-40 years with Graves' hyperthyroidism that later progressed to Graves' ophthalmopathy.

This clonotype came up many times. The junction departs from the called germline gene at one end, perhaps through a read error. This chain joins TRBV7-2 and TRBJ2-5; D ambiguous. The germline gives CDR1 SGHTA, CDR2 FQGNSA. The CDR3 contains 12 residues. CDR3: CASSLASAPLDF. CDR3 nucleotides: TGTGCCAGCAGCTTAGCATCTGCACCGCTTGACTTC.

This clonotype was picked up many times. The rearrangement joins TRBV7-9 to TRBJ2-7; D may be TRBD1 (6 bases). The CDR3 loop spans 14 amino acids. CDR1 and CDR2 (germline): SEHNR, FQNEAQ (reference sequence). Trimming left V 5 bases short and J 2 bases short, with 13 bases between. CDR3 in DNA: TGTGCCAGCAGCCACCGGGACAAAGCCTACGAGCAGTACTTC. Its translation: CASSHRDKAYEQYF.

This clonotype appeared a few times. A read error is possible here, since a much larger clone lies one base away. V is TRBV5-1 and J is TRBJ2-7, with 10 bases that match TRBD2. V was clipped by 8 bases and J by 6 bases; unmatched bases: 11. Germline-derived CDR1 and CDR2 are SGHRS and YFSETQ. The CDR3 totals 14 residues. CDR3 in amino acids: CASRKRGGACEQYF. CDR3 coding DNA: TGCGCCAGTCGGAAGCGGGGGGGAGCCTGCGAGCAGTACTTC.

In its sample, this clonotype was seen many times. Written as DNA, the CDR3 is TGTGCCAGCAGCTCGACTAGCTCATCCTACGAGCAGTACTTC. Protein: CASSSTSSSYEQYF. The rearrangement links TRBV7-9 to TRBJ2-7, with TRBD2 matching 7 bases. With 4 bases clipped from V and 1 base from J, the junction kept 4 bases outside the gene matches. The CDR3 is 14 residues long. CDR1 and CDR2 from the germline V gene are SEHNR and FQNEAQ (reference sequence).

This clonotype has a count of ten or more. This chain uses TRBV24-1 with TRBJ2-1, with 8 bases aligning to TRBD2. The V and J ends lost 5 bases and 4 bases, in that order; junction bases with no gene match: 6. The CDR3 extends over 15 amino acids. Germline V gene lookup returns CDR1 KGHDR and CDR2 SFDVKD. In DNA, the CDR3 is TGTGCCACCAGTGCGGTAGCGGGGACATACAATGAGCAGTTCTTC. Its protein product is CATSAVAGTYNEQFF.

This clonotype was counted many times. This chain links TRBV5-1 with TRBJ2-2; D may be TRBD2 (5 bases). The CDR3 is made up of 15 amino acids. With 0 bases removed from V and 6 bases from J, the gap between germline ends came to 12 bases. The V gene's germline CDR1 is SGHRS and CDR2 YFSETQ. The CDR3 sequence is CASSLGLTHAGELFF. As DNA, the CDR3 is TGCGCCAGCAGCTTGGGACTAACCCACGCCGGGGAGCTGTTTTTT. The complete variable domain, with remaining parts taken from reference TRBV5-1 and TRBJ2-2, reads KAGVTQTPRYLIKTRGQQVTLSCSPISGHRSVSWYQQTPGQGLQFLFEYFSETQRNKGNFPGRFSGRQFSNSRSEMNVSTLELGDSALYLCASSLGLTHAGELFFGEGSRLTVL.